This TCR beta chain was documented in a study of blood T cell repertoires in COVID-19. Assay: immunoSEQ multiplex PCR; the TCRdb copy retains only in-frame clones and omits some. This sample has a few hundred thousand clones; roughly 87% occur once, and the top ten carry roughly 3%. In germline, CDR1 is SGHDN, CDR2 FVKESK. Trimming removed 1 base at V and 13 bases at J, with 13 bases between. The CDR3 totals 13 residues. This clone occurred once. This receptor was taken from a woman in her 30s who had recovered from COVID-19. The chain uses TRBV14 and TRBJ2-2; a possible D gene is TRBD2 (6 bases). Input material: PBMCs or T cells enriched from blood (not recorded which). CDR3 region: CASSQVGGGMLFF. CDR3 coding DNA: TGTGCCAGCAGCCAAGTTGGGGGAGGAATGCTGTTTTTT.